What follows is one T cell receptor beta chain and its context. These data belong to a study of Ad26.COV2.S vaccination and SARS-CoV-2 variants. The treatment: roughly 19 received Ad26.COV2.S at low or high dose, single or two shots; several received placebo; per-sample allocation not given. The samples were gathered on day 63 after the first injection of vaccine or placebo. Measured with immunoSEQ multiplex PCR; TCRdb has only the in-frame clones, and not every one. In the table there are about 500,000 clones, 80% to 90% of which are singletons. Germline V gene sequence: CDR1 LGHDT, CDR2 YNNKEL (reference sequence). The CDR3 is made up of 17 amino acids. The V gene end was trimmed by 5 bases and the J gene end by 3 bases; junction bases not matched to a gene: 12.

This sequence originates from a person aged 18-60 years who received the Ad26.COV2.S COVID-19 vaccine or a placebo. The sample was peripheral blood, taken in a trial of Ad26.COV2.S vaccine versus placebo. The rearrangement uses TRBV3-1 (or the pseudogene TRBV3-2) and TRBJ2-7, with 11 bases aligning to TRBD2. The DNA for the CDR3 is TGTGCCAGCAGCTCCACAACACGACTAGCGGGGAACTACGAGCAGTACTTC. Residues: CASSSTTRLAGNYEQYF.